Below are 12 T cell receptor beta chains sequenced from a single sample in a study of blood T cell repertoires in COVID-19. TCRdb's copy holds only in-frame clones and misses some; the assay was immunoSEQ multiplex PCR. The table shows 65,000 to 95,000 clones, with around 79% occurring only once. The sample comprised peripheral blood. The receptors originated from a man aged 45-65 years with active or convalescent COVID-19.

The chain recombines TRBV21-1 with TRBJ2-7; the D call TRBD1 from the table was never checked on the DNA. TRBV21-1 is noted as a pseudogene. CDR3 length: 14 residues. As DNA, the CDR3 is TGTGCCAGCAGCAAAGCACAGGCCGCCTACGAGCAGTACTTC. This codes for CASSKAQAAYEQYF.

The gene calls are TRBV24-1 and TRBJ2-7, with D maybe TRBD2 (5 bases). V dropped 9 bases and J dropped 3 bases, with 14 bases sitting between them. The germline V gene has CDR1 KGHDR and CDR2 SFDVKD. CDR3 length: 13 residues. CDR3 in DNA: TGTGCCACCCGAACTTGGAGGCTCTACGAGCAGTACTTC. It is translated as CATRTWRLYEQYF.

The rearrangement links TRBV6-5 to TRBJ1-1; D is possibly TRBD1 (5 bases). The V end was cut by 0 bases, the J end by 0 bases, with 8 bases between. The CDR3 spans 15 residues. The germline gives CDR1 MNHEY, CDR2 SVGAGI. CDR3 in DNA: TGTGCCAGCAGTTACTCAGGCAGGGTGAACACTGAAGCTTTCTTT. It translates to CASSYSGRVNTEAFF.

The rearrangement links TRBV7-8 to TRBJ2-1; TRBD2 matches 9 bases. The CDR3 is 15 amino acids. Trimming cost V 1 base and J 8 bases; bases outside gene matches: 6. Germline assignment: CDR1 SGHVS and CDR2 FQNEAQ. CDR3 DNA: TGTGCCAGCAGCTTAGGGACTAGCGATGGCCATGAGCAGTTCTTC. Translating gives CASSLGTSDGHEQFF. Using reference TRBV7-8 and TRBJ2-1 for the parts outside the CDR3, the full variable domain is GAGVSQSPRYKVAKRGQDVALRCDPISGHVSLFWYQQALGQGPEFLTYFQNEAQLDKSGLPSDRFFAERPEGSVSTLKIQRTQQEDSAVYLCASSLGTSDGHEQFFGPGTRLTVL.

V is TRBV5-1 and J is TRBJ2-7; 8 bases align to TRBD1. CDR1 SGHRS and CDR2 YFSETQ come from the germline V gene. V dropped 1 base and J dropped 10; count of bases not matched to a gene: 7. The CDR3 consists of 13 residues. The CDR3 protein is CASSLLGQDIQYF. CDR3 in DNA: TGCGCCAGCAGCTTGCTGGGACAGGACATCCAGTACTTC.

The genes are TRBV9 and TRBJ2-7; maybe TRBD2 (6 bases). Deletions cut 4 bases from V and 0 bases from J, with 8 bases between. Germline assignment: CDR1 SGDLS and CDR2 YYNGEE. The CDR3 contains 13 residues. The CDR3 sequence is CASSQDYSYEQYF. As DNA, the CDR3 is TGTGCCAGCAGCCAGGACTACTCCTACGAGCAGTACTTC.

The V gene is TRBV5-1, the J gene TRBJ2-7, with D possibly being TRBD2 (5 bases). Trimming left V 1 base short and J 7 bases short, with 9 bases between. The CDR3 totals 12 residues. Germline CDR1 reads SGHRS; CDR2 reads YFSETQ. The CDR3 loop is CASSLSRGEQYF. The CDR3 region has the DNA TGCGCCAGCAGCTTGTCCCGCGGGGAGCAGTACTTC.

The table lists this clone with a count of one. The chain uses TRBV2 and TRBJ2-2, with D possibly being TRBD2 (7 bases). The V end lost 7 bases, the J end lost 2 bases, and 14 bases lay between the germline ends. CDR1 is SNHLY and CDR2 is FYNNEI in the germline V gene. This CDR3 contains 15 residues. The CDR3 sequence: CASTKSGTNTGELFF. The CDR3 DNA is TGTGCCAGCACCAAAAGCGGGACAAACACCGGGGAGCTGTTTTTT.

The chain has TRBV7-6 and TRBJ1-1; 11 nucleotides match TRBD1. J was trimmed by 1 base and V by 0 bases; bases with no gene match: 4. Germline loops: CDR1 SGHVS, CDR2 FNYEAQ. There are 17 residues in the CDR3. CDR3: CASSLAGQGAGNTEAFF. The CDR3 region has the DNA TGTGCCAGCAGCTTAGCCGGACAGGGGGCTGGGAACACTGAAGCTTTCTTT. The variable domain in full, completed from reference TRBV7-6 and TRBJ1-1, reads GAGVSQSPRYKVTKRGQDVALRCDPISGHVSLYWYRQALGQGPEFLTYFNYEAQQDKSGLPNDRFSAERPEGSISTLTIQRTEQRDSAMYRCASSLAGQGAGNTEAFFGQGTRLTVV.

This chain links TRBV19 with TRBJ2-1, with D perhaps TRBD1 (6 bases). Germline CDR1 LNHDA, CDR2 SQIVND (reference sequence). This CDR3 comprises 14 residues. The V gene lost 4 bases and the J gene lost 2 bases, with 9 bases spanning the gap. The DNA of the CDR3 is TGTGCCAGTAGTAAGCAGGGGCCCTACAATGAGCAGTTCTTC. Amino acid sequence: CASSKQGPYNEQFF.

This clone was recorded only once. The genes are TRBV3-1 (or the pseudogene TRBV3-2) and TRBJ1-1; D remains unclear. Trimming took 5 bases from V and 8 from J, leaving 15 bases between them. The CDR3 extends over 13 amino acids. Per the germline V gene, CDR1 is LGHDT and CDR2 is YNNKEL (reference sequence). This chain's CDR3 is CASSDRDFGEAFF. The CDR3 coding sequence is TGTGCCAGCAGCGACCGGGATTTCGGGGAAGCTTTCTTT.

CDR3 in amino acids: CASSPKRGGPSNEQFF. The DNA for the CDR3 is TGTGCCAGCAGCCCTAAAAGGGGGGGCCCGAGCAATGAGCAGTTCTTC. The V call is TRBV4-2, the J call TRBJ2-1, with D possibly being TRBD2 (7 bases). Germline V gene lookup returns CDR1 LGHNA and CDR2 YNFKEQ. Between the trimmed V and J ends, which lost 4 bases and 6 bases, there was a span of 19 bases. This CDR3 region has 16 residues.